This T cell receptor beta chain was sequenced for a study of OX40 agonist ivuxolimab in advanced cancers. About the full investigation: Ivuxolimab, which targeted the costimulatory receptor OX40 (CD134), was an agonistic, fully human IgG2 monoclonal antibody. Intravenous ivuxolimab was administered to patients every 2 weeks at six dose levels: 0.01, 0.1, 0.3, 1.5, 3 and 10 mg/kg. Of the approximately 50 dose-escalation patients, hepatocellular carcinoma was present in about 19, melanoma in around 15, renal cell carcinoma in 9 and head and neck cancer in 9. In the dose-escalation cohort, 75% to 90% of patients were male, and the mean age was roughly 56 years with a range of roughly 20 to 85. Patients were allowed to have had prior anti-PD-1, anti-PD-L1 or anti-CTLA-4 therapy, and 40% of the dose-escalation patients had been treated with checkpoint inhibitors. Three dose-escalation patients achieved partial responses, one with hepatocellular carcinoma and two with cutaneous melanoma. The point of sequencing TCRbeta in the periphery was to test whether ivuxolimab changed TCR sequence diversity and drove clonal T-cell expansion. The monotherapy dose-escalation portion (N ≈ 52 patients) of the phase I ivuxolimab trial is reported in the paper. Beyond this particular receptor, the publication reports: After ivuxolimab, CD8+ T cells had more expanded clones than CD4+ T cells on average. Which antigens the clonally expanded peripheral T cells were specific for was not determined. In the 0.1-3.0 mg/kg groups, partial responders had among the lowest normalized peripheral clonal expansion, particularly in CD8+ T cells. At doses from 0.1 to 3.0 mg/kg, clonal expansion was seen in both CD4+ and CD8+ blood T cells between baseline and week 6. Low levels of normalized T-cell clonal expansion were also seen in some patients who did not respond.

Genomic DNA was extracted from sorted cells for sequencing of the TCRbeta CDR3 region. The immunoSEQ Assay was used to sequence the TCRbeta CDR3 regions. TCRdb took over this immuneACCESS table, retaining in-frame rearrangements with V and J assigned. Such tables are incomplete; in checked studies, under half of the missing clones stem from an unresolved V gene, and the remainder is unexplained. Here the sample has 60,000 to 70,000 clones; about 85% occur a single time. The top ten clones comprise around 2.9% of the sample. Worth noting for this clone: It lacks a known antigen. No base quality information exists; no much larger clone differs at one position.

The trial excluded patients who had a history of autoimmune disease or who were on systemic immunosuppression. In every dose cohort, peripheral blood was drawn for TCR sequencing at baseline, cycle 4 day 1, and cycle 7 day 1. The samples were taken from a phase I, first-in-human, multicenter, open-label dose-escalation trial of ivuxolimab. Adults with locally advanced or metastatic head and neck squamous cell, hepatocellular, melanoma or renal cell carcinoma were enrolled in the trial. Before TCR sequencing, CD4+ T cells and CD8+ T cells were sorted from peripheral blood as separate populations. For CDR1 and CDR2, the germline V gene lists MDHEN and SYDVKM. From the cysteine through the phenylalanine, the CDR3 covers 11 amino acids. The read is trimmed to its CDR3 DNA, 33 bases read in frame from base 1. The V and J ends are trimmed by 5 bases and 2 bases, leaving 2 bases between them.

The sequenced sample was CD4+ or CD8+ T cells sorted from blood, obtained in a trial of the OX40 agonist ivuxolimab. The chain was built from TRBV28 and TRBJ2-3; the D gene remains uncertain. The sequence derives from an adult with an advanced solid tumor such as melanoma, head and neck, liver or kidney cancer. CDR3 reads: CASSTTDTQYF. The nucleotides read TGTGCCAGCAGTACCACAGATACGCAGTATTTT.